A selection of T cell receptor beta chains follows, all from one sample in a study of beta chain features in type 1 diabetes. The method was immunoSEQ multiplex PCR; TCRdb's version includes in-frame clones alone and lacks a portion of them. The sample carries more than 550,000 clones, 11% to 15% recorded once. What was sequenced was naive CD4+ T cells from blood. Receptors originate from a man between 18 and 35 years old with type 1 diabetes. Both conserved end residues are part of each CDR3. Each record gives: J gene, V gene, CDR3 protein.

TRBJ2-7,TRBV15,CATSLKGLAGVEQYF
TRBJ2-1,TRBV11-2,CASTKREYNEQFF
TRBJ2-1,TRBV6-6,CASSYGHEQFF
TRBJ2-5,TRBV7-2,CASSRVAGSYQETQYF
TRBJ2-7,TRBV4-1,CASSQVDRTSYEQYF
TRBJ2-1,TRBV7-9,CASSSGNEQFF
TRBJ2-5,TRBV30,CAWSKWGETQYF
TRBJ2-5,TRBV5-1,CASSLGQGEETQYF
TRBJ1-2,TRBV5-1,CASSLVGNHGYTF
TRBJ2-2,TRBV4-2,CASSRPGANTGELFF
TRBJ2-5,TRBV9,CASTRGASVQETQYF
TRBJ1-3,TRBV28,CASSPGLNRDTIYF
TRBJ2-7,TRBV18,CASSHRDVGLAGALKTYEQYF
TRBJ1-3,TRBV30,CAWSVRTGGNTIYF
TRBJ2-1,TRBV7-7,CASSRGLAGGLDEQFF
TRBJ2-1,TRBV11-2,CASSLGHEQFF
TRBJ2-7,TRBV6-1,CASSARLGQGAYEQYF
TRBJ2-7,TRBV7-2,CASSSSKYEQYF
TRBJ1-1,TRBV18,CASSPGQGARTEAFF